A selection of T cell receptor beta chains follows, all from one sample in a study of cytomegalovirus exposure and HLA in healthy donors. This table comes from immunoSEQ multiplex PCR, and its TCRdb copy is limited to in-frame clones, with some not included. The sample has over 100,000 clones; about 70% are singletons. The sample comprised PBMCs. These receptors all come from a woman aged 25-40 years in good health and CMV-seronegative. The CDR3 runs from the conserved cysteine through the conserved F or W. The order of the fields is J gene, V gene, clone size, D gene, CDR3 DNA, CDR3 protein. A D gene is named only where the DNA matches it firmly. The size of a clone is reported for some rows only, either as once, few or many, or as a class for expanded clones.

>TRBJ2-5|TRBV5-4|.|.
TGTGCCAGCAGTCAATCCCACCGTCAGCCCAGAGGGGAGACCCAGTACTTC
CASSQSHRQPRGETQYF
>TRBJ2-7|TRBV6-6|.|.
TGTGCCAGCAGTTACCACTACGAGCAGTACTTC
CASSYHYEQYF
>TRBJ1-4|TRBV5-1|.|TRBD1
TGCGCCAGCAGCTTAGAGGGCCGACAGGGAGCAGGAAAACTGTTTTTT
CASSLEGRQGAGKLFF
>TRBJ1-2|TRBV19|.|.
TGTGCCAGTAGTCGAGGGAACTATGGCTACACCTTC
CASSRGNYGYTF
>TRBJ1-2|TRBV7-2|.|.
TGTGCCAGCAGCCTCTACCCTGGGGGAGGTTATGGCTACACCTTC
CASSLYPGGGYGYTF
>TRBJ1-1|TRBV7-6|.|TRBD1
TGTGCCAGCAGCGGAGGGCCGGGACAGGGAGAAGCTTTCTTT
CASSGGPGQGEAFF
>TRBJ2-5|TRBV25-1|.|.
TGTGCCAGCAGTGAATGGATCAGGGCGAATGGGGAGACCCAGTACTTC
CASSEWIRANGETQYF
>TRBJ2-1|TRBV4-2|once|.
TGTGCCAGCAGCCAAGGAGGACTGTTCGTTTCCTACAATGAGCAGTTCTTC
CASSQGGLFVSYNEQFF
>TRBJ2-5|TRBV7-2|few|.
TGTGCCAGCAGACAAACCCCTGTCAAAGAGACCCAGTACTTC
CASRQTPVKETQYF
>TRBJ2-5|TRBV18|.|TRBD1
TGTGCCAGCTCGCCCCGGGACAGCAGTAAAGAGACCCAGTACTTC
CASSPRDSSKETQYF
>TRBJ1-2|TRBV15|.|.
TGTGCCACCAGCAGAGAAGGAGCAGGGGTAGGCTACACCTTC
CATSREGAGVGYTF
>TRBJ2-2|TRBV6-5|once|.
TGTGCCAGCACTTATACGGGGAACACCGGGGAGCTGTTTTTT
CASTYTGNTGELFF
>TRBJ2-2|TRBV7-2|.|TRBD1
TGTGCCAGCAGTCCACAGGGGATGGGCACCGGGGAGCTGTTTTTT
CASSPQGMGTGELFF
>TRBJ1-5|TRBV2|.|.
TGTGCCAGCAGTCGGGACACTTATCAGCCCCAGCATTTT
CASSRDTYQPQHF
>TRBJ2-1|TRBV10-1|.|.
TGCGCCAGCAGTTCCAGTCAGGGCGTTTTGGATGAGCAGTTCTTC
CASSSSQGVLDEQFF
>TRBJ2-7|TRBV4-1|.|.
TGCGCCAGCAGCCAAGGGGAGTACTCCTACGAGCAGTACTTC
CASSQGEYSYEQYF
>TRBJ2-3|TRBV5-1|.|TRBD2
TGCGCCAGCAGCTTACTAGCGGGAGGCGGGAATACGCAGTATTTT
CASSLLAGGGNTQYF
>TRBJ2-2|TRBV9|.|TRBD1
TGTGCCAGCAGGGGGGACAGACCCACCGGGGAGCTGTTTTTT
CASRGDRPTGELFF
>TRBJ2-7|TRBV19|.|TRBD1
TGTGCTACAGGGGACAGCTACGAGCAGTACTTC
CATGDSYEQYF
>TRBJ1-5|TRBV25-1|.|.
TGTGCCAGCAGTGCCACCGGGTATCAGCCCCAGCATTTT
CASSATGYQPQHF
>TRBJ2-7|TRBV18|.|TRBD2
TGTGCCAGCTCCCGCGGGGGGGAGAGCTCCTACGAGCAGTACTTC
CASSRGGESSYEQYF
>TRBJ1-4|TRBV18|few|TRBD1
TGTGCCAGCTCACCACTGGAGGGACAGGGGGCGTCGAAACTGTTTTTT
CASSPLEGQGASKLFF
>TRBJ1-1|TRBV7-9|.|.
TGTGCCAGCAGCCCAGAACGGGGGGGCACTGAAGCTTTCTTT
CASSPERGGTEAFF
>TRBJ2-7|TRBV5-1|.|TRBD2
TGCGCCAGCAGCTTGTTGGGGACTACCTACGAGCAGTACTTC
CASSLLGTTYEQYF
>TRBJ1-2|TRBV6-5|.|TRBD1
TGTGCCAGCAGTCGGGACAGTCTTAACTATGGCTACACCTTC
CASSRDSLNYGYTF
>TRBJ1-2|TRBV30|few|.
TGTGCCTGGAGTGTACAGAGATTGCATGGCTACACCTTC
CAWSVQRLHGYTF
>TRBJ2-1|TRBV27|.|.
TGTGCCAGCCGAGGTTACAATGAGCAGTTCTTC
CASRGYNEQFF
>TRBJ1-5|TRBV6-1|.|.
TGTGCCAGCAGTGAAGTTATCGGTCAGCCCCAGCATTTT
CASSEVIGQPQHF
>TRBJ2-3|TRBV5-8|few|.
TGTGCCAGCAGCTTGGTCAGGCCCCGCACAGATACGCAGTATTTT
CASSLVRPRTDTQYF
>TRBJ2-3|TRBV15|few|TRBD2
TGTGCCACCAGCAGAGATTTACTAGCGGGGAAGACAGATACGCAGTATTTT
CATSRDLLAGKTDTQYF
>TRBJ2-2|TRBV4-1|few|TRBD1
TGCGCCAGCAGCCAAGGGACAGGGGGCGAACACCGGGGAGCTGTTTTT
CASSQGTGGEHRGAVF
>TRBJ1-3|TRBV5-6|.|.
TGTGCCAGCAGCTTCGTCCAGGTTGGAAACACCATATATTTT
CASSFVQVGNTIYF
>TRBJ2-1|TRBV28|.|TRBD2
TGTGCCAGTTCCATGGGACTAGCGGGAAGCGCCTACAATGAGCAGTTCTTC
CASSMGLAGSAYNEQFF
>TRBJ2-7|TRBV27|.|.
TGTGCCAGCAGGCCCCTTAGCTCCTACGAGCAGTACTTC
CASRPLSSYEQYF
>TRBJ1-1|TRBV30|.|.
TGTGCCTGGACGCAGGGGAACACTGAAGCTTTCTTT
CAWTQGNTEAFF
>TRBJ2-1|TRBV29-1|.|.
TGCAGCGCCATCAGGGGCAGCAATGAGCAGTTCTTC
CSAIRGSNEQFF
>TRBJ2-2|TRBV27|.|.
TGTGCCAGCAGTTGGACACTCGGCGGGGAGCTGTTTTTT
CASSWTLGGELFF
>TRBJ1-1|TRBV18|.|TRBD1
TGTGCCAGCTCACCACCTGGACAGGGTGAAGCTTTCTTT
CASSPPGQGEAFF
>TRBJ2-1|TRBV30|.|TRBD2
TGTGCCTGGAGTGCCGGACTAGCGGGTTACAATGAGCAGTTCTTC
CAWSAGLAGYNEQFF
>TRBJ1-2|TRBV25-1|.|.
TGTGCCAGCAGTGACCCCACCCTGGGGGGGCCTGCTGGCTACACCTTC
CASSDPTLGGPAGYTF
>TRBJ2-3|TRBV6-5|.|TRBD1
TGTGCCAGCAGTTACTCAACAGGGGGGAAGGATACGCAGTATTTT
CASSYSTGGKDTQYF
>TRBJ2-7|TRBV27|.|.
TGTGCCAGCAGTGTGGGTGGGGCTACCTACGAGCAGTACTTC
CASSVGGATYEQYF
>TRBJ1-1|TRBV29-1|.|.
TGCAGCGTTGTAGAACTGGAGTACACTGAAGCTTTCTTT
CSVVELEYTEAFF
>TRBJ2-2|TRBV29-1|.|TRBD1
TGCAGCGTTCAGACTTGGGACAGCAACACCGGGGAGCTGTTTTTT
CSVQTWDSNTGELFF
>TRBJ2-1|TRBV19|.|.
TGTGCCAGTAGTATCTCGGCAGGGTCCTACAATGAGCAGTTCTTC
CASSISAGSYNEQFF
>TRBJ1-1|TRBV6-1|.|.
TGTGCCAGCCCCCCCCCTGACAGCGAAGCTTTCTTT
CASPPPDSEAFF
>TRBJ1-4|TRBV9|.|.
TGTGCCAGCAGCGCCATCCCGGGGACTAATGAAAAACTGTTTTTT
CASSAIPGTNEKLFF
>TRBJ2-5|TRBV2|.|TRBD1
TGTGCCACCCAGGGGGATTTGGGACAGGAGGAAGGAGAGACCCAGTACTTC
CATQGDLGQEEGETQYF
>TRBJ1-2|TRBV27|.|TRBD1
TGTGCCAGCAGTTTCGGACAGGGGGCGATGTATGGCTACACCTTC
CASSFGQGAMYGYTF